The clone carrying this T cell receptor (beta chain) appeared many times. Antigen: not known. Alongside a J-beta primer mix, a sample-barcoded 5' primer served in a second PCR lasting about 7 to 11 cycles. TCRdb ran MiXCR on the 5' RACE reads and lists one entry per CDR3 protein. The data contain around 1.7 million distinct CDR3 sequences, over 25% of them seen just once; the ten biggest clones take up 7.7%. This entry is derived from a study of blood T cells in healthy people across ages. Broader study findings: Roughly linearly, TCR beta diversity per million T cells fell as age increased. The study found TCR beta diversity correlated strongly with naive T cell percentage.

V gave up 7 bases and J gave up 1 base, with 19 bases separating them. Germline values: CDR1 SQVTM, CDR2 ANQGSEA. This CDR3 spans 15 amino acids. The receptor was isolated from a young woman in good health. The sample taken for sequencing was blood. The chain carries TRBV29-1 and TRBJ1-2; maybe TRBD1 (5 bases). The CDR3 DNA reads as TGCAGCGATCGCCCCTCGACAGCTTTTAACTATGGCTACACCTTC. Translating gives CSDRPSTAFNYGYTF.